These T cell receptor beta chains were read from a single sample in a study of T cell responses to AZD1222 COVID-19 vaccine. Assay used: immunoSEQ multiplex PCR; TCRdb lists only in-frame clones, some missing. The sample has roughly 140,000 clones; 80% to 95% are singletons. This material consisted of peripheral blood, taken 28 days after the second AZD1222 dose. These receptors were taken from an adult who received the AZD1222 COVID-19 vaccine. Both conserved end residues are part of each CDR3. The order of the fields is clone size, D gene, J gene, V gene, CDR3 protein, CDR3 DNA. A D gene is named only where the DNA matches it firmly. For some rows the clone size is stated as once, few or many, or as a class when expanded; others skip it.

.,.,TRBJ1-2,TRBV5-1,CASSLAGRGGYTF,TGCGCCAGCAGCTTGGCCGGCAGGGGAGGCTACACCTTC
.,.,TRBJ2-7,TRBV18,CASSPQGRGYEQYF,TGTGCCAGCTCACCACAGGGCAGGGGCTACGAGCAGTACTTC
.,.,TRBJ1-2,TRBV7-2,CASSSGVGNYGYTF,TGTGCCAGCAGCTCCGGGGTAGGGAACTATGGCTACACCTTC
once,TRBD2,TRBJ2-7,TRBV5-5,CASSPDGGTTQYEQYF,TGTGCCAGCAGCCCCGACGGCGGGACTACCCAGTACGAGCAGTACTTC
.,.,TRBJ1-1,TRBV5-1,CASSLVEAGKAFF,TGCGCCAGCAGCTTGGTCGAGGCGGGAAAAGCTTTCTTT
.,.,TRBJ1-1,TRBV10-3,CAITKEAGGEAFF,TGTGCCATCACCAAGGAGGCAGGAGGAGAAGCTTTCTTT
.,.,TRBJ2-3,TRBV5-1,CASSFRMVGADTQYF,TGCGCCAGCAGCTTTAGGATGGTCGGAGCAGATACGCAGTATTTT
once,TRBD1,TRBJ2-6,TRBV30,CAWLGQLSGANVLTF,TGTGCCTGGTTGGGACAGCTCTCTGGGGCCAACGTCCTGACTTTC
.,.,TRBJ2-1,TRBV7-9,CASSLAPAPIPYNEQFF,TGTGCCAGCAGCTTAGCCCCAGCGCCAATACCATACAATGAGCAGTTCTTC
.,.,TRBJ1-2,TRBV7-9,CASSSTGISLVGYTF,TGTGCCAGCAGCTCCACAGGGATTAGCTTGGTTGGCTACACCTTC
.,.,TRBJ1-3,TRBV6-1,CASSEEAPPGIGNTIYF,TGTGCCAGCAGTGAAGAGGCTCCTCCAGGGATTGGAAACACCATATATTTT
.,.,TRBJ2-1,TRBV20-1,CSASDLVAGSYNEQFF,TGCAGTGCTAGTGATCTCGTGGCGGGATCTTACAATGAGCAGTTCTTC
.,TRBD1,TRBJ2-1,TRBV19,CASSPGGAGYNEQFF,TGTGCCAGTAGTCCAGGGGGCGCCGGCTACAATGAGCAGTTCTTC
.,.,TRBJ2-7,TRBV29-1,CSTKGTREQYF,TGCAGCACCAAAGGGACTCGGGAGCAGTACTTC
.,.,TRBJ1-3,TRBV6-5,CASKEHLLSGNTIYF,TGTGCCAGTAAGGAACATCTACTCTCTGGAAACACCATATATTTT
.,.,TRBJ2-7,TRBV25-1,CASSDLGGSSYEQYF,TGTGCCAGCAGTGACCTTGGCGGCAGCTCCTACGAGCAGTACTTC
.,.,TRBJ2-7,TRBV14,CASSQDGQGLYSYEQYF,TGTGCCAGCAGCCAAGACGGCCAGGGACTGTACTCCTACGAGCAGTACTTC
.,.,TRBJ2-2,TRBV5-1,CASLPIPGVDGELFF,TGCGCCAGCCTCCCAATTCCGGGAGTGGACGGGGAGCTGTTTTTT
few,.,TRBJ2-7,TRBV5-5,CASSSIGEQYF,TGTGCCAGCAGCTCGATAGGCGAGCAGTACTTC
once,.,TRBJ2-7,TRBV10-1,CASSEGGYEQYF,TGCGCCAGCAGTGAAGGCGGCTACGAGCAGTACTTC
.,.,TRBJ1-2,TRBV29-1,CSVVYGYTF,TGCAGCGTTGTATATGGCTACACCTTC
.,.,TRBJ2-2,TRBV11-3,CASSVGHLNTGELFF,TGTGCCAGCAGCGTGGGACACTTGAACACCGGGGAGCTGTTTTTT
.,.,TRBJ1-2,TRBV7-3,CASSLNGDRYGYTF,TGTGCCAGCAGCTTAAACGGGGATCGCTATGGCTACACCTTC
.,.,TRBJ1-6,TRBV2,CASSEAYISPLHF,TGTGCCAGCAGTGAAGCTTATATATCACCCCTCCACTTT
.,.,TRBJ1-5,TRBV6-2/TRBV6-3,CASSLGRGGSPLHF,TGTGCCAGCAGTCTCGGGAGGGGCGGTAGTCCCTTGCATTTT
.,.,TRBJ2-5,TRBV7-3,CASSQAGGFQETQYF,TGTGCCAGCAGCCAGGCCGGAGGGTTCCAAGAGACCCAGTACTTC
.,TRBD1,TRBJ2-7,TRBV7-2,CASGTGAYYEQYF,TGTGCCAGCGGGACAGGGGCTTACTACGAGCAGTACTTC
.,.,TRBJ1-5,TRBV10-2,CASSESRQPQHF,TGCGCCAGCAGTGAGAGTAGGCAGCCCCAGCATTTT
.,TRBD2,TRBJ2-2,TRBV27,CASSATSGRATGELFF,TGTGCCAGCAGTGCTACTAGCGGGAGGGCCACCGGGGAGCTGTTTTTT
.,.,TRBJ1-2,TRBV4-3,CASSQWASVTNYGYTF,TGCGCCAGCAGCCAGTGGGCATCCGTAACTAACTATGGCTACACCTTC
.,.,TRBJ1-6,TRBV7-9,CASSPGQYNSPLHF,TGTGCCAGCAGCCCCGGACAGTATAATTCACCCCTCCACTTT
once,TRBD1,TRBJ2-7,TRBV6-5,CASRPGQDLYEQYF,TGTGCCAGCAGGCCGGGACAGGATCTCTACGAGCAGTACTTC
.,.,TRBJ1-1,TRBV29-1,CSVEVRNTEAFF,TGCAGCGTTGAAGTTAGAAACACTGAAGCTTTCTTT
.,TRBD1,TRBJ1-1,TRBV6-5,CASKDRGMNTEAFF,TGTGCCAGCAAAGACAGGGGGATGAACACTGAAGCTTTCTTT
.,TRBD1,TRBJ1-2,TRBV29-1,CSVEDQGEGPSYGYTF,TGCAGCGTTGAAGATCAGGGGGAAGGACCATCATATGGCTACACCTTC
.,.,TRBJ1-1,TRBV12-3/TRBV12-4,CASSSLGQGRAFF,TGTGCCAGCAGTTCTCTCGGCCAAGGTAGAGCTTTCTTT
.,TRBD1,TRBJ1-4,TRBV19,CASTRTGGLLSGEKLFF,TGTGCCAGTACTCGAACAGGGGGCCTCCTCTCCGGGGAAAAACTGTTTTTT
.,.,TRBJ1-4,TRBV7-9,CASSLALTAATNEKLFF,TGTGCCAGCAGCTTAGCGCTTACAGCGGCAACTAATGAAAAACTGTTTTTT
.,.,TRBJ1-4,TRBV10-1,CASQVGDGGGNEKLFF,TGCGCCAGCCAGGTTGGGGACGGAGGAGGAAATGAAAAACTGTTTTTT
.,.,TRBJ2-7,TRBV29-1,CSVVRQGHSYEQYF,TGCAGCGTTGTTCGCCAGGGTCACTCCTACGAGCAGTACTTC
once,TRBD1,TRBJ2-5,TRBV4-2,CASSLDRGLTETQYF,TGTGCCAGCAGTCTGGACAGGGGGCTGACAGAGACCCAGTACTTC
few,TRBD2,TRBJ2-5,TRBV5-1,CASSLARSGINQETQYF,TGCGCCAGCAGCTTGGCCCGTAGCGGGATAAACCAAGAGACCCAGTACTTC
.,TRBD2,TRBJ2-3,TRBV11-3,CASSRTSGSMDTQYF,TGTGCCAGCAGCCGAACTAGCGGGAGTATGGATACGCAGTATTTT
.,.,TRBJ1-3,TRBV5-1,CASSLGGFSGNTIYF,TGCGCCAGCAGCTTGGGCGGATTCTCTGGAAACACCATATATTTT
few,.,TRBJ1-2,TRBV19,CASNPDGRKFYGYTF,TGTGCCAGTAACCCGGACGGACGAAAGTTCTATGGCTACACCTTC
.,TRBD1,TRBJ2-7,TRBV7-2,CASSPMDRGDEQYF,TGTGCCAGCAGCCCTATGGACAGGGGAGACGAGCAGTACTTC
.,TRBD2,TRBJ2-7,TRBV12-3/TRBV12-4,CASVGLAASHAYF,TGTGCCAGCGTGGGGCTAGCGGCCTCGCATGCGTACTTC
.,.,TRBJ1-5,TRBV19,CASSPNLDSLVILAQHF,TGTGCCAGTAGTCCCAACCTGGACAGCCTAGTCATTCTTGCCCAGCATTTT
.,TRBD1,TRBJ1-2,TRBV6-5,CAVRSTGDGYTF,TGTGCCGTACGATCGACAGGGGATGGCTACACCTTC
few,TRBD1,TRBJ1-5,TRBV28,CASSAGTGPQPQHF,TGTGCCAGCAGTGCTGGGACAGGGCCTCAGCCCCAGCATTTT
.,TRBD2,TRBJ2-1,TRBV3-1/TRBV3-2,CASSTHTSGRPLEFF,TGTGCCAGCAGCACTCACACTAGCGGGAGACCATTGGAGTTCTTC
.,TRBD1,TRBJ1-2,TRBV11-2,CASSLDWDRTNYGYTF,TGTGCCAGCAGCTTAGATTGGGACAGAACTAACTATGGCTACACCTTC
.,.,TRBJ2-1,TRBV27,CASSFTSRPGGGEQFF,TGTGCCAGCAGTTTCACATCCCGACCAGGGGGGGGTGAGCAGTTCTTC
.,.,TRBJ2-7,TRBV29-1,CSVGGGGANYEQYF,TGCAGCGTTGGGGGCGGTGGGGCGAACTACGAGCAGTACTTC
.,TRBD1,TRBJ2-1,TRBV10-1,CASSEWQGDEQFF,TGCGCCAGCAGTGAGTGGCAGGGGGATGAGCAGTTCTTC
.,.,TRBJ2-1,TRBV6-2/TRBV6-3,CASSYSGREQFF,TGTGCCAGCAGTTACTCGGGCCGGGAGCAGTTCTTC
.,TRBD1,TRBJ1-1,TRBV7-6,CASSLAPGQGDTEAFF,TGTGCCAGCAGCTTAGCGCCCGGACAGGGGGACACTGAAGCTTTCTTT